Reported below is one TCR beta chain. Its antigen is unknown. The CDR3 totals 16 residues. V lost 3 bases and J 3 bases, leaving 16 bases between the germline ends. Germline assignment: CDR1 SGHTA and CDR2 FQGNSA. This entry comes from a study of T cell responses to AZD1222 COVID-19 vaccine. Study conclusions and caveats: There were mostly white British donors and more females than males, and clonal diversity was possibly underestimated. Among AZD1222 vaccinees, only 5 to 7 were seropositive at baseline. There were vaccine-associated CD4 TCRs across spike, dominant at 160-218 and 743-854.

The table came from immunoSEQ multiplex PCR; TCRdb's copy has only in-frame clones and leaves some out. Here the sample spans roughly 200,000 clones, over 80% being singletons. Sequencing used peripheral blood, obtained 28 days after the second dose of the MenACWY control vaccine. The receptor comes from an adult who received the MenACWY meningococcal vaccine as a control. The genes are TRBV7-2 and TRBJ2-3; D possibly uses TRBD1 or TRBD2 (6 bases each). The CDR3 DNA is TGTGCCAGCAGCTTGTATTGGGGGGCCGAGACAGATACGCAGTATTTT. It specifies CASSLYWGAETDTQYF.